This is a list of T cell receptor beta chains from one sample in a study of T-cell memory formation after mild COVID-19. TCRdb redid the calling of the 5' RACE reads with MiXCR, one entry per CDR3 protein. The profile shows about 400,000 distinct CDR3 sequences, 14% of them singletons. The sample was PBMCs or a T cell subset sorted from them (not recorded which). All receptors derive from a man between 18 and 29 years old who had mild COVID-19 (a few samples of this study predate the infection). Cell type and time point are not known. The CDR3 runs from the conserved cysteine through the conserved F or W. Each record gives: clone size, V gene, J gene, D gene, CDR3 protein, CDR3 DNA. A D gene is named only where the DNA matches it firmly. Clone size is not always given. Where it is, it says once, few, many or a class for expanded clones.

many	TRBV4-3	TRBJ2-3	NA	CASSPRFPSVGDTQYF	TGCGCCAGCAGCCCCCGCTTCCCATCGGTCGGGGATACGCAGTATTTT
few	TRBV9	TRBJ2-3	NA	CASSVAAGGDTQYF	TGTGCCAGCAGCGTAGCAGCCGGGGGAGATACGCAGTATTTT
NA	TRBV20-1	TRBJ2-1	TRBD2	CSATKGSGGSHNEQFF	TGCAGTGCCACGAAAGGAAGCGGGGGTAGTCACAATGAGCAGTTCTTC
NA	TRBV7-2	TRBJ2-5	NA	CASSSRARVETQYF	TGTGCCAGCAGCTCCAGGGCCCGGGTGGAGACCCAGTACTTC
few	TRBV7-6	TRBJ1-3	TRBD1	CASRPTRTGISGNTIYF	TGTGCCAGCAGACCGACCCGGACAGGGATCTCTGGAAACACCATATATTTT
few	TRBV5-6	TRBJ2-3	TRBD1	CASSLAGGTGGFDTQYF	TGTGCCAGCAGCTTGGCCGGGGGGACAGGGGGCTTTGATACGCAGTATTTT
NA	TRBV28	TRBJ1-2	NA	CAGSVGGGYGYTF	TGTGCCGGGTCGGTCGGGGGAGGATATGGCTACACCTTC
NA	TRBV6-1	TRBJ2-1	NA	CASSEASGLGGRF	TGTGCCAGCAGTGAAGCGAGCGGGCTGGGGGGTCGATTC
few	TRBV7-8	TRBJ2-1	NA	CASSSGRREQFF	TGTGCCAGCAGCTCGGGACGGCGGGAGCAGTTCTTC
many	TRBV3-1	TRBJ1-1	NA	CASSQGVFGNTEAFF	TGTGCCAGCAGCCAAGGAGTTTTCGGGAACACTGAAGCTTTCTTT
NA	TRBV12-3/TRBV12-4	TRBJ1-1	NA	CASRRQVEAFF	TGTGCCAGCAGAAGACAGGTTGAAGCTTTCTTT
NA	TRBV28	TRBJ2-5	NA	CASRYGGRQETQYF	TGTGCCAGCAGATATGGGGGGCGGCAAGAGACCCAGTACTTC
NA	TRBV29-1	TRBJ2-7	NA	CSVEDTGYYEQYF	TGCAGCGTTGAAGATACGGGATACTACGAGCAGTACTTC
NA	TRBV9	TRBJ2-1	NA	CASSMTGRTTGYNEQFF	TGTGCCAGCAGCATGACAGGGAGGACTACCGGCTACAATGAGCAGTTCTTC
many	TRBV7-2	TRBJ2-1	NA	CASSLAPLEGNEQFF	TGTGCCAGCAGCTTAGCCCCTCTAGAGGGGAATGAGCAGTTCTTC
few	TRBV5-1	TRBJ2-3	NA	CASSLFQGSTDTQYF	TGCGCCAGCAGCTTGTTTCAGGGAAGCACAGATACGCAGTATTTT
NA	TRBV20-1	TRBJ1-2	NA	CSASRWGTGDYGYTF	TGCAGTGCTTCTAGATGGGGGACCGGTGACTATGGCTACACCTTC
few	TRBV6-4	TRBJ2-2	NA	CASSKSDGHTGELFF	TGTGCCAGCAGCAAGAGCGACGGCCATACCGGGGAGCTGTTTTTT
many	TRBV7-2	TRBJ2-3	NA	CASSLVVRRGDTQYF	TGTGCCAGCAGCTTAGTCGTTCGGCGGGGCGATACGCAGTATTTT
few	TRBV3-1	TRBJ2-3	TRBD2	CASSQASWGGNTQYF	TGTGCCAGCAGCCAGGCCTCGTGGGGGGGGAATACGCAGTATTTT